These T cell receptor beta chains were read from a single sample in a study of Tregs in tolerant kidney transplant recipients. Measured with immunoSEQ multiplex PCR; TCRdb has only the in-frame clones, and not every one. In the table there are roughly 46,000 clones, under 95% of which are singletons. What was sequenced was Tregs from blood. These receptors were taken from a human donor in good health. Each CDR3 is given with its conserved first and last residue.

V	J	CDR3
TRBV4-1	TRBJ2-7	CASSPLHLRTTPYEQYF
TRBV5-1	TRBJ2-1	CASSFPQGGERNEQFF
TRBV6-4	TRBJ2-1	CASSPSISSYNEQFF
TRBV6-4	TRBJ1-1	CASRRIGTGNNTEAFF
TRBV5-1	TRBJ1-1	CASSGRTVNTEAFF
TRBV19	TRBJ2-2	CASSIWPNTGELFF
TRBV6-5	TRBJ1-1	CATHFPGWNTEAFF
TRBV5-6	TRBJ1-6	CASSLRTGVGYNSPLHF
TRBV19	TRBJ1-5	CASSRGQYNQPQHF
TRBV2	TRBJ2-1	CASSVRALSGGFGEQFF
TRBV18	TRBJ1-2	CASSPWQGMDYGYTF
TRBV6-6	TRBJ2-7	CASSYKGITYEQYF
TRBV6-5	TRBJ1-1	CASSSYGGGIGAEAFF
TRBV18	TRBJ1-5	CASSQGRGNQPQHF
TRBV9	TRBJ1-3	CASSVVPESNTIYF
TRBV7-9	TRBJ2-1	CASSLLIWSSGRHNEQFF
TRBV6-1	TRBJ1-2	CASTDSDRARGYTF
TRBV7-6	TRBJ2-7	CASSLGLAGGEQYF
TRBV6-5	TRBJ2-1	CASSYYWTGNNEQFF
TRBV19	TRBJ1-2	CASRSGFYGYTF
TRBV19	TRBJ2-3	CASSIDSGGLADTQYF
TRBV6-1	TRBJ1-3	CASILRSGNTIYF
TRBV10-3	TRBJ1-2	CAISGSGGYTF
TRBV6-5	TRBJ1-6	CASSYSGSPLHF
TRBV6-1	TRBJ1-1	CASSGLNRGVLNTEAFF
TRBV12-5	TRBJ1-1	CASGLVLRGGHATEAFF
TRBV30	TRBJ2-1	CAWWGRGSYNEQFF
TRBV6-1	TRBJ2-3	CASTGQGGWDTQYF
TRBV5-4	TRBJ2-7	CASSLALAIDEQYF
TRBV5-1	TRBJ1-2	CASSLERGIYGYTF
TRBV2	TRBJ2-5	CASRDSYQETQYF
TRBV4-2	TRBJ2-5	CASSHAGRGYQETQYF
TRBV6-6	TRBJ2-5	CASSYTSYQETQYF
TRBV2	TRBJ2-3	CASSVISTDTQYF
TRBV2	TRBJ2-7	CASSARTSGEVYEQYF
TRBV19	TRBJ2-4	CASSIPLGLAGEGGKNIQYF
TRBV6-1	TRBJ2-7	CASNPDRGLSAAQYF
TRBV11-2	TRBJ2-6	CASSQYSSGANVLTF
TRBV25-1	TRBJ1-5	CASSGRTGPQHF
TRBV6-1	TRBJ1-4	CASTDWTEKLFF
TRBV7-8	TRBJ1-1	CASSLGTGGYTEAFF
TRBV5-1	TRBJ2-2	CASSLGRGTSTGELFF
TRBV5-1	TRBJ1-1	CASSRDRHHTEAFF
TRBV7-9	TRBJ2-3	CASSLATDTQYF
TRBV5-1	TRBJ2-3	CASSPPETARPDTQYF
TRBV5-5	TRBJ1-2	CASSFSTVRAAGYTF
TRBV7-7	TRBJ2-5	CASSLVVSQGYETQYF
TRBV7-9	TRBJ2-5	CASSSSGFHQETQYF
TRBV5-6	TRBJ1-2	CASSLVDYYGYTF
TRBV5-5	TRBJ2-1	CASSAPGQGAREQFF